The present T cell receptor (beta chain) was sequenced within a study of blood T cell repertoires in COVID-19 (dated by TCRdb to the early 2020s). In the study overall: Samples from collaborators originated in the United States, Italy and Spain and spanned both the acute and convalescent phases of COVID-19. The material from the prospective study consisted of cDNA or gDNA derived from T cells, B-cell-depleted T cells, or PBMCs. Deeply sampled blood TCRbeta repertoires from subjects exposed to, actively infected with, or recovered from COVID-19 were included in the dataset. The repertoires were made available in a free public database intended to serve as a resource for research on the immune response to SARS-CoV-2. The samples were drawn from two sources: the first 160 participants of the ongoing ImmuneRACE study, and 1,000 to 1,500 subjects contributed by 6 global collaborators. Sample metadata almost always included a de-identified subject ID, COVID-19 status, age in years and sex. Where available, HLA class I and class II types were obtained from metadata supplied by the sample provider rather than from assay-based typing.

One collaborating source in Seattle enrolled patients while the patients were actively infected and followed the patients over time throughout the course of disease. The collaborating institutions used their own protocols to collect whole blood in K2EDTA tubes. For TCRbeta analysis, collaborators shipped samples as frozen whole blood, isolated PBMCs, or DNA extracted from either of those sample types. Study-wide conclusions, independent of this receptor: Clinical and demographic metadata were provided uncurated, with the amount varying by source and participant.

As encoded in the germline V gene, CDR1 is ENHRY while CDR2 is SYGVKD. From the cysteine through the phenylalanine, the CDR3 covers 12 amino acids. CDR3 DNA is the only sequence kept; it has 36 bases, read in frame from the first base. V sheds 5 bases and J sheds 4 bases, leaving 9 bases between their ends. This clone was seen only a few times. Its binding antigen is unknown. Within one base of it there is no much larger clone, and no base qualities were kept. TCRbeta CDR3 regions were amplified from genomic DNA by means of the immunoSEQ Assay, a bias-controlled multiplex PCR. Per the source publication's procedure: The number of nucleated cells in each sample was estimated from the amplification of reference gene primers within the assay. To quantify the absolute abundance of each unique TCRbeta CDR3 rearrangement, sequence reads were collapsed and filtered. For each sample, productive Simpson clonality was calculated as the square root of Simpson's diversity index across productive rearrangements. This immuneACCESS table, as held by TCRdb, lists in-frame sequences with V and J called but not all clones. Of the missing ones, under half trace to an unresolved V gene in checked studies; the others have no known cause. V, J and clone size derive from that table, while D and trimming were established from the DNA sequence. This sample holds about 220,000 clones; 82% were observed only once. The ten largest clonotypes hold about 4.8% of the sample.

The sample was peripheral blood. The sequence was obtained from a woman between 65 and 79 years old with COVID-19, enrolled during active disease. The chain was built from TRBV10-3 and TRBJ2-7; TRBD2 is a weak D gene call, 6 bases matching. The DNA sequence is as follows: TGTGCCATCAGTTTTAGCGGTTACGAGCAGTACTTC. The translation is CAISFSGYEQYF.